This TCR beta chain was sequenced during a study of T cells in Graves' hyperthyroidism and ophthalmopathy. CDR3 length equals 11 residues. From germline, CDR1 is SNHLY and CDR2 FYNNEI. With 10 bases removed from V and 3 bases from J, the gap between germline ends came to 9 bases. A remark on this clonotype: What it recognizes is unknown.

Diagnostic assessment was based on clinical symptoms, serum thyroxine and TRAb, thyroid ultrasound and orbital computed tomography. The investigators amplified TCR beta CDR3 regions from RNA transcripts. RT-PCR in the first round (using the HTBI primer set) targeted the TCR CDR3. One entry per CDR3 protein, called by TCRdb with MiXCR from the multiplex PCR reads. The sample consists of more than 500,000 distinct CDR3 sequences, approximately 15% of them appearing once. Points from the study as a whole: Most expanded thyroid clonotypes above 0.001 recurred in blood. Ophthalmopathy could be told apart from stable hyperthyroidism with a 13 V-J model.

The sequence came from a woman aged 40 to 50 with Graves' ophthalmopathy. Source material: blood. The chain has TRBV2 and TRBJ1-1; D unclear. The CDR3 region is CATLRDTEAFF. The CDR3 coding sequence is TGTGCCACCTTACGAGACACTGAAGCTTTCTTT.